A selection of T cell receptor beta chains follows, all from one sample in a study of cytomegalovirus exposure and HLA in healthy donors. TCRdb's table, derived via immunoSEQ multiplex PCR, lists solely in-frame clones and lacks some. The profile covers about 110,000 clones, with approximately 95% appearing a single time and approximately 0.67% taken by the ten largest. Specimen: PBMCs. The receptors originated from a woman aged 18-29 years in good health and CMV-seronegative. The CDR3 runs from the conserved cysteine through the conserved F or W. The order of the fields is V gene, D gene, J gene, clone size, CDR3 DNA, CDR3 protein. D genes are given only for firm matches. Part of the rows lack a size; the others show once, few, many or a class for expanded clones.

V: TRBV6-5; D: NA; J: TRBJ2-3; size: NA; DNA: TGTGCCAGCACCCAGCGGTCTAGCACAGATACGCAGTATTTT; CDR3: CASTQRSSTDTQYF
V: TRBV7-7; D: NA; J: TRBJ1-6; size: NA; DNA: TGTGCCAGCAGCTTCGGACTGCAAAATTCACCCCTCCACTTT; CDR3: CASSFGLQNSPLHF
V: TRBV7-9; D: NA; J: TRBJ1-5; size: NA; DNA: TGTGCCAGCATGGAGGGGGGGAGCAATCAGCCCCAGCATTTT; CDR3: CASMEGGSNQPQHF
V: TRBV6-5; D: NA; J: TRBJ1-3; size: NA; DNA: TGTGCCAGCAGTTACACACAGGAAACCTCTGGAAACACCATATATTTT; CDR3: CASSYTQETSGNTIYF
V: TRBV28; D: TRBD1; J: TRBJ1-3; size: NA; DNA: TGTGCCAGCAGTTTGAAAGGGGGCTTTGGAAACACCATATATTTT; CDR3: CASSLKGGFGNTIYF
V: TRBV4-1; D: NA; J: TRBJ1-1; size: NA; DNA: TGCGCCAGCAGCCAAGTCAACTCACGAGCTTTCTTT; CDR3: CASSQVNSRAFF
V: TRBV4-3; D: NA; J: TRBJ1-1; size: NA; DNA: TGCGCCAGCAGCCAAATAGGGGTGGGAGGCACTGAAGCTTTCTTT; CDR3: CASSQIGVGGTEAFF
V: TRBV13; D: NA; J: TRBJ2-1; size: NA; DNA: TGTGCCAGCAGCTTTTGGGCGTCCTACAATGAGCAGTTCTTC; CDR3: CASSFWASYNEQFF
V: TRBV5-1; D: NA; J: TRBJ1-1; size: NA; DNA: TGCGCCAGCAGCTTGGTAGCAGGGTCCACTGAAGCTTTCTTT; CDR3: CASSLVAGSTEAFF
V: TRBV28; D: TRBD1; J: TRBJ2-5; size: NA; DNA: TGTGCCAGCAGTCCCACGCCAACAGGGGGACAAGAGACCCAGTACTTC; CDR3: CASSPTPTGGQETQYF
V: TRBV15; D: NA; J: TRBJ2-3; size: NA; DNA: TGTGCCACCAGCAGAGATCGAACGGGGGAAACGCAGTATTTT; CDR3: CATSRDRTGETQYF
V: TRBV4-2; D: TRBD1; J: TRBJ2-7; size: once; DNA: TGTGCCAGCAGCCAAGCGGGACAGGGGGCTCCCTACGAGCAGTACTTC; CDR3: CASSQAGQGAPYEQYF
V: TRBV14; D: NA; J: TRBJ1-6; size: NA; DNA: TGTGCCAGCAGCCACCGCTTGAGCTCCTATAATTCACCCCTCCACTTT; CDR3: CASSHRLSSYNSPLHF
V: TRBV18; D: NA; J: TRBJ2-7; size: NA; DNA: TGTGCCAGCTCACCACCGTATGCGACCTACGAGCAGTACTTC; CDR3: CASSPPYATYEQYF
V: TRBV19; D: NA; J: TRBJ2-7; size: NA; DNA: TGTGCCAGTATTGGGGACAACTACGAGCAGTACTTC; CDR3: CASIGDNYEQYF
V: TRBV4-1; D: TRBD2; J: TRBJ2-2; size: NA; DNA: TGCGCCAGCAGCCAAAGGACTAGCGAGAACGCGAACACCGGGGAGCTGTTTTTT; CDR3: CASSQRTSENANTGELFF
V: TRBV28; D: TRBD1; J: TRBJ2-5; size: NA; DNA: TGTGCCAGCAGCCCCCGCTTCGGACAGGGCTCTCAAGAGACCCAGTACTTC; CDR3: CASSPRFGQGSQETQYF
V: TRBV5-1; D: TRBD2; J: TRBJ2-6; size: NA; DNA: TGCGCCAGCAGCTGGGGACTAGCGGGGTCCATCTCTGGGGCCAACGTCCTGACTTTC; CDR3: CASSWGLAGSISGANVLTF
V: TRBV5-1; D: TRBD1; J: TRBJ2-1; size: NA; DNA: TGCGCCAGCAGCTGGGGACAGGGGTCGGATGAGCAGTTCTTC; CDR3: CASSWGQGSDEQFF
V: TRBV5-1; D: NA; J: TRBJ1-2; size: NA; DNA: TGCGCCAGCAGCTTTGGGGGGAACTATGGCTACACCTTC; CDR3: CASSFGGNYGYTF
V: TRBV4-2; D: TRBD1; J: TRBJ1-4; size: NA; DNA: TGTGCCAGCAGCCAAGGACAGGGGGCAGGGGCTAATGAAAAACTGTTTTTT; CDR3: CASSQGQGAGANEKLFF
V: TRBV7-8; D: NA; J: TRBJ1-5; size: once; DNA: TGTGCCAGCAGCTCAGAGGATCAGCCCCAGCATTTT; CDR3: CASSSEDQPQHF
V: TRBV11-3; D: TRBD1; J: TRBJ2-3; size: NA; DNA: TGTGCCAGCAGCTTTCGACAGGGGGACACAGATACGCAGTATTTT; CDR3: CASSFRQGDTDTQYF
V: TRBV7-6; D: TRBD2; J: TRBJ2-1; size: NA; DNA: TGTGCCAGCAGCTTGAGCGGGGGCCCCCGGAATGAGCAGTTCTTC; CDR3: CASSLSGGPRNEQFF
V: TRBV6-6; D: TRBD2; J: TRBJ2-7; size: NA; DNA: TGTGCCTCGACTAGCGGGGGGAAAGAGCAGTACTTC; CDR3: CASTSGGKEQYF
V: TRBV29-1; D: TRBD1; J: TRBJ1-2; size: once; DNA: TGCAGCGTTAGATATGACAGGGATAATGGCTACACCTTC; CDR3: CSVRYDRDNGYTF
V: TRBV4-1; D: NA; J: TRBJ2-1; size: NA; DNA: TGCGCCAGCAGCCAAGTAACTAGCCTTAGCTCCTACAATGAGCAGTTCTTC; CDR3: CASSQVTSLSSYNEQFF
V: TRBV2; D: TRBD1; J: TRBJ1-2; size: NA; DNA: TGTGCCAGCAGTGAAGAACAGGGGGGCAGGGGTGGCTACACCTTC; CDR3: CASSEEQGGRGGYTF
V: TRBV5-6; D: TRBD2; J: TRBJ2-1; size: NA; DNA: TGTGCCAGCAGCTTGGTTCGACTAGCGGGGTTTTACAATGAGCAGTTCTTC; CDR3: CASSLVRLAGFYNEQFF
V: TRBV28; D: NA; J: TRBJ2-1; size: NA; DNA: TGTGCCAGCAGTTTATCAATCAATGAGCAGTTCTTC; CDR3: CASSLSINEQFF
V: TRBV28; D: NA; J: TRBJ1-1; size: NA; DNA: TGTGCCAGCAGTTTATCCACAACTGAAGCTTTCTTT; CDR3: CASSLSTTEAFF
V: TRBV6-1; D: NA; J: TRBJ1-2; size: NA; DNA: TGTGCCAGCAGTGCCGCCCCGGGGGGCTACTATGGCTACACCTTC; CDR3: CASSAAPGGYYGYTF
V: TRBV7-2; D: TRBD1; J: TRBJ2-7; size: NA; DNA: TGTGCCAGCAGCTTACAGGGGGTTTACGAGCAGTACTTC; CDR3: CASSLQGVYEQYF
V: TRBV5-4; D: TRBD1; J: TRBJ1-2; size: NA; DNA: TGTGCCAGCAGCCCGACGGACAGGGGCTATGGCTACACCTTC; CDR3: CASSPTDRGYGYTF
V: TRBV11-2; D: NA; J: TRBJ2-1; size: NA; DNA: TGTGCCAGCAGCTTAGGCAGCCAGGGGGGATACAATGAGCAGTTCTTC; CDR3: CASSLGSQGGYNEQFF
V: TRBV15; D: NA; J: TRBJ1-6; size: NA; DNA: TGTGCCACCAGCAGAGAGGACACCGATAATTCACCCCTCCACTTT; CDR3: CATSREDTDNSPLHF
V: TRBV19; D: TRBD2; J: TRBJ2-4; size: once; DNA: TGTGCCAGTATAGGTCGGGAGGAGAACATTCAGTACTTC; CDR3: CASIGREENIQYF
V: TRBV7-6; D: NA; J: TRBJ1-6; size: once; DNA: TGTGCCAGCAGCTTAGGGACAGCAGAGACAAATTCACCCCTCCACTTT; CDR3: CASSLGTAETNSPLHF
V: TRBV4-3; D: TRBD1; J: TRBJ1-1; size: once; DNA: TGCGCCAGCAGCCAAGGGGACAGGGGGCTTCTGAACACTGAAGCTTTCTTT; CDR3: CASSQGDRGLLNTEAFF
V: TRBV19; D: TRBD1; J: TRBJ2-1; size: NA; DNA: TGTGCCAGTAGACCGGACAGGGGGAGTGAGCAGTTCTTC; CDR3: CASRPDRGSEQFF
V: TRBV19; D: TRBD1; J: TRBJ1-5; size: NA; DNA: TGTGCCAGTAGTATCTCCCGGGCAGGGGGCAGCAATCAGCCCCAGCATTTT; CDR3: CASSISRAGGSNQPQHF
V: TRBV7-8; D: NA; J: TRBJ1-1; size: NA; DNA: TGTGCCAGCAGCTTACATAGCACTGAAGCTTTCTTT; CDR3: CASSLHSTEAFF